This T cell receptor beta chain appears in the sequencing data of a study of beta chain features in type 1 diabetes (dated by TCRdb to the late 2010s). In terms of the full investigation: No differences in mean age, gender distribution, total cell number or subset yield were found between patients and healthy donors. A total of under 120,000,000 sorted cells were examined across all samples, and RNA yield correlated strongly with the number of cells per subset. In the study, recently diagnosed type 1 diabetes patients and matched healthy donors were compared on the TCRB repertoires of their sorted circulating CD4+ T cell subsets. Naive and central memory subsets were obtained from all 30 or so donors, but regulatory and stem cell-like memory subsets were isolated from only 8 patients and roughly eight healthy donors.

The entire isolated RNA was reverse transcribed using the High Capacity cDNA Reverse Transcription Kit, and thus expressed TCRB transcripts were sequenced. Deep immunoSEQ sequencing was performed on naive, central memory and regulatory T cell samples, with an average of around 3.5 million total reads per sample. Sorted cells were lysed in RLT buffer and RNA was extracted with DNase-treated RNeasy Micro or Mini kits, depending on cell number. To prevent cross-contamination, every cell subset was processed on its own, while patient and healthy donor samples were processed together. The immunoSEQ multiplex PCR was used to amplify TCRB sequences from cDNA, yielding 87-bp fragments that span the CDR3 region. The amplicons were sequenced using the Illumina HiSeq platform. As for how the authors treated the data: PCR bias was corrected computationally using synthetic template baselines, and reads within Hamming distance 2 were collapsed, with unmergeable singletons discarded. Reads were aligned to IMGT to assign V, D and J genes, CDR3 length, and insertions or deletions at six rearrangement sites. Clonotype counts were normalized to sorted cell number within each subset before computing true diversity and Gini coefficients with the tcR R package. The overlap coefficient, calculated on TCRB nucleotide sequences, was used to quantify repertoire sharing. Out-of-frame TCRB sequences from naive cells were analyzed to stand in for the pre-selection repertoire. Sourced from immuneACCESS, this table was stored by TCRdb with only in-frame sequences that have V and J called. A share of the clones is absent; for the studies checked, an unresolved V gene accounts for under half, and the remainder has no known explanation. V and J calls and clone size are those listed in that table; D and trimming were worked out from the DNA. A total of roughly 330,000 clones appear in this sample, approximately 12% of them only once. The top ten clones comprise roughly 0.016% of the sample.

The paper's findings and limits, for the study overall: The naive, central memory and regulatory TCRB repertoires appeared to resemble one another more closely among patients than among healthy donors. At VDJ recombination sites, patients with type 1 diabetes made fewer insertions and deleted more nucleotides, a pattern implying thymic rearrangement abnormalities. HLA sub-analyses involved small numbers of individuals, so any influence of HLA type on TCRB rearrangement remained unresolved. Because cDNA rather than genomic DNA was sequenced, highly expressing activated cells could have been over-represented, although no difference in activation and CD3 levels was found between groups. In all four CD4+ subsets, TCRB CDR3 length was moderately but significantly shorter in type 1 diabetes patients. Shorter templates might have been favored by PCR, but patient and control samples were amplified and corrected together, so both groups would have been affected equally by any skew.

From each donor, a single peripheral blood sample of around 0.12 L on average was drawn into heparinised tubes. A BD FACSAria II was used to sort naive, central memory, regulatory and stem cell-like memory CD4+ T cells with a panel that included CD45RO, CCR7, CD25, CD127, CD95 and CD27. A purity above 95% was achieved for all sorted populations. PBMCs were isolated right away by Lymphoprep density gradient centrifugation and were stained directly, without culture. So that batch effects would be minimized, each experiment stained and sorted samples in pairs, pairing one healthy donor with one patient. As concerns this clone: Its antigen is still unknown. Per-base quality was not reported, and no clone a single base away is much larger than it.

Trimming leaves V shorter by 5 bases and J shorter by 4 bases, with the junction holding 10 bases beyond the gene matches. CDR1 and CDR2, looked up from the germline V gene, are MGHDK and SYGVNS. Reading from cysteine to phenylalanine, the CDR3 counts 15 amino acids. Only the CDR3 region is kept as DNA, spanning 45 bases read in frame from base 1. The sequencing sample was made of naive CD4+ T cells from blood. According to the study, the label for this sample's cell subset or site signals: true naive CD4+ T cells. The chain links TRBV25-1 with TRBJ1-1; TRBD1 aligns with 7 central bases. The TCR was taken from a woman aged 18-29 years with type 1 diabetes. The base sequence is TGTGCCAGCAGTTTACCGGGGACAGAGAGCACTGAAGCTTTCTTT. It translates as CASSLPGTESTEAFF.